Below, 18 T cell receptor beta chains from the same sample are listed, as sequenced in a study of blood T cell repertoires in COVID-19. Sequencing used immunoSEQ multiplex PCR; TCRdb keeps in-frame clones, though not all of them. Of just over 90,000 clones listed, around 80% are singletons. The sequencing input was peripheral blood. These receptors came from a man between 65 and 79 years old with acute or convalescent COVID-19.

V is TRBV7-3 and J is TRBJ2-5, with 10 bases aligning to TRBD2. CDR3 length: 18 residues. V dropped 7 bases and J dropped 1; count of bases not matched to a gene: 15. Germline CDR1 SGHTA, CDR2 FQGTGA. The CDR3 DNA is TGTGCCAGCACCCCAGGGCGTAGCGGGAGGTATTTCCAAGAGACCCAGTACTTC. Translating gives CASTPGRSGRYFQETQYF. The full variable domain, with the rest looked up from reference TRBV7-3 and TRBJ2-5, is GAGVSQTPSNKVTEKGKYVELRCDPISGHTALYWYRQSLGQGPEFLIYFQGTGAADDSGLPNDRFFAVRPEGSVSTLKIQRTERGDSAVYLCASTPGRSGRYFQETQYFGPGTRLLVL.

The gene calls are TRBV24-1 and TRBJ2-5; D is possibly TRBD2 (6 bases). Germline assignment: CDR1 KGHDR and CDR2 SFDVKD. The CDR3 has 15 residues. Between the trimmed V and J ends, which lost 9 bases and 0 bases, there was a span of 16 bases. The CDR3 nucleotides read TGTGCCACCGAGGCTGGGGCGGGAAACCAAGAGACCCAGTACTTC. It codes for CATEAGAGNQETQYF.

V usage is TRBV14 and J usage is TRBJ1-4; D might be TRBD1 (6 bases). V was pared by 4 bases and J by 5 bases, with 11 bases between. The CDR3 contains 14 residues. Germline V gene data show CDR1 as SGHDN and CDR2 as FVKESK. The chain's CDR3 is CASSPIDRNEKLFF. The CDR3 DNA reads TGTGCCAGCAGCCCTATCGACAGGAATGAAAAACTGTTTTTT.

The table lists this clone with a few counts. V usage is TRBV4-2 and J usage is TRBJ2-1, with 9 positions matching TRBD2. Per the germline V gene, CDR1 is LGHNA and CDR2 is YNFKEQ. The CDR3 is 15 residues long. V lost 1 base and J lost 10; bases outside the gene matches: 8. The CDR3 protein is CASSQALAGFNEQFF. The CDR3, as DNA: TGTGCCAGCAGCCAAGCGCTAGCGGGATTCAACGAGCAGTTCTTC.

V is TRBV9 and J is TRBJ2-1, with D possibly TRBD2 on 6 matching bases. Trimming shortened V by 4 bases and J by 5 bases, and 13 bases separated the two germline ends. Germline V gene data show CDR1 as SGDLS and CDR2 as YYNGEE. The CDR3 is 14 amino acids. DNA for the CDR3: TGTGCCAGCAGCTCAGTGGAGGGTCACAATGAGCAGTTCTTC. This gives the protein CASSSVEGHNEQFF.

This rearrangement joins TRBV5-1 to TRBJ2-2; 8 bases match TRBD1. The germline V gene encodes CDR1 SGHRS and CDR2 YFSETQ. This CDR3 is 14 amino acids long. J gave up 3 bases and V 5 bases, and 3 bases lay outside the gene matches. CDR3 sequence: CASRGQVDTGELFF. The DNA for the CDR3 is TGCGCCAGCAGGGGACAGGTAGACACCGGGGAGCTGTTTTTT.

This chain links TRBV5-5 with TRBJ1-2; the D gene is possibly TRBD1 (6 bases). Between the trimmed V and J ends, which lost 2 bases and 2 bases, there was a span of 7 bases. Looked up from germline, CDR1 is SGHKS and CDR2 is YYEKEE (reference sequence). The CDR3 is made up of 13 amino acids. CDR3 region: CASSLGTNYGYTF. The CDR3 nucleotides read TGTGCCAGCAGCTTAGGGACAAACTATGGCTACACCTTC.

This rearrangement joins TRBV4-1 to TRBJ1-5, with unresolved D. V was pared by 1 base and J by 4 bases, with 11 bases between. CDR3 length: 15 residues. The germline V gene has CDR1 MGHRA and CDR2 YSYEKL. CDR3 coding DNA: TGCGCCAGCAGCCAAGCTGTCACAGAAAATCAGCCCCAGCATTTT. As protein: CASSQAVTENQPQHF.

The V and J genes are TRBV10-1 and TRBJ2-7; 11 nucleotides match TRBD1. V shed 6 bases and J 7 bases; nucleotides not matched to a gene: 8. Germline V lookup: CDR1 WNHNN, CDR2 SYGVQD (reference sequence). The CDR3 has 14 amino acids. The CDR3 coding sequence is TGCGCCAGCAGGCGCGGGACAGGGGGTTTGGAGCAGTACTTC. Its translation: CASRRGTGGLEQYF.

The V call is TRBV27, the J call TRBJ1-6; 7 nucleotides agree with TRBD1. V trimming: 2 bases; J trimming: 7 bases; junction bases outside the gene matches: 5. CDR1 and CDR2 from the germline V gene are MNHEY and SMNVEV (reference sequence). This CDR3 region has 15 residues. CDR3 in amino acids: CASSLVPTGNSPLHF. The CDR3 nucleotides read TGTGCCAGCAGTTTAGTCCCGACAGGGAATTCACCCCTCCACTTT.

The gene calls are TRBV24-1 and TRBJ2-5; D not resolved. Germline CDR1 KGHDR, CDR2 SFDVKD. The length of the CDR3 is 17 residues. V was cut by 2 bases and J by 3 bases, with 18 bases left in between. The CDR3 DNA reads TGTGCCACCAGTGATTCGAACCGCAGTGTGGCCAAAGAGACCCAGTACTTC. Its protein is CATSDSNRSVAKETQYF.

In its sample, this clone was seen once. The chain links TRBV19 to TRBJ1-6; D gene unclear. Germline V lookup: CDR1 LNHDA, CDR2 SQIVND (reference sequence). CDR3 length: 17 amino acids. Deletions cut 5 bases from V and 0 bases from J, with 14 bases between. The CDR3 nucleotides read TGTGCCAGTAGTCGGACCAAAGGGAGCTCCTATAATTCACCCCTCCACTTT. Its protein is CASSRTKGSSYNSPLHF.

The chain carries TRBV6-6 and TRBJ2-5, with a possible D match to TRBD2 (8 bases). The germline V gene encodes CDR1 MNHNY and CDR2 SVGAGI (reference sequence). V was shortened by 5 bases and J by 5 bases, with 21 bases between the two germline ends. This CDR3 region has 16 residues. The CDR3 reads CASSLRTSPGGETQYF. CDR3 in DNA: TGTGCCAGCAGTCTAAGGACTAGCCCAGGGGGGGAGACCCAGTACTTC.

V is TRBV19 and J is TRBJ2-6, with TRBD1 matching 9 bases. The CDR3 totals 17 residues. Germline values: CDR1 LNHDA, CDR2 SQIVND (reference sequence). V shed 1 base, J shed 3 bases, and the junction held 4 bases outside the gene matches. The CDR3 nucleotides are TGTGCCAGTAGTATAGTTAGGACAGGGGTTGGGGCCAACGTCCTGACTTTC. Residues: CASSIVRTGVGANVLTF.

This chain links TRBV6-5 with TRBJ2-7; 11 bases are shared with TRBD1. The V gene end was trimmed by 7 bases and the J gene end by 4 bases; junction bases not matched to a gene: 6. The germline CDR1 and CDR2 sequences are MNHEY and SVGAGI. The CDR3 length is 14 residues. CDR3 nucleotide sequence: TGTGCCAGCAATACCGGGACAGGGGGATACGAGCAGTACTTC. It codes for CASNTGTGGYEQYF.

J is TRBJ2-5 and V is TRBV19; 7 positions agree with TRBD1. CDR1 LNHDA and CDR2 SQIVND come from the germline V gene (reference sequence). This CDR3 region has 14 residues. The V and J ends lost 5 bases and 4 bases, in that order; junction bases with no gene match: 7. In nucleotides, the CDR3 is TGTGCCAGTAGTCGGACAGGTGGTGGAGAGACCCAGTACTTC. Protein: CASSRTGGGETQYF.

The J gene is TRBJ2-1, the V gene TRBV28; TRBD1 matches at 7 bases. The junction had 9 bases not matched to a gene; V was cut back by 8 bases and J by 5 bases. Germline values: CDR1 MDHEN, CDR2 SYDVKM. CDR3 length equals 14 residues. The CDR3 DNA reads as TGTGCCAGCTCGGGACAGTCTATCGACAATGAGCAGTTCTTC. Translation gives CASSGQSIDNEQFF.

The chain carries TRBV5-4 and TRBJ2-5; 12 bases match TRBD2. Germline V CDR1 and CDR2: SGHNT, YYREEE (reference sequence). J gave up 5 bases and V 5 bases, and 10 bases lay outside the gene matches. The CDR3 loop spans 16 amino acids. The CDR3 region is CASSAQTSGRGETQYF. The CDR3 region has the DNA TGTGCCAGCAGTGCCCAGACTAGCGGGAGAGGGGAGACCCAGTACTTC.